This entry concerns a single T cell receptor (beta chain). The antigen remains undetermined. The record originates from a study of T cells in localized non-small cell lung cancer. Regarding the study as a whole: Longer overall survival accompanied higher blood T cell density. When the top 100 tumor clones were examined, a median around 61 of them also appeared in the adjacent lung, which was paired and uninvolved. Heterogeneity within the tumor remains possible, as just one region underwent sequencing. The study found T cell clonality highest in uninvolved adjacent lung, above tumor.

The CDR3 totals 11 residues. The V and J ends lost 3 bases and 0 bases respectively, with 3 bases between them. Germline CDR1 and CDR2: DFQATT and SNEGSKA (reference sequence). Sequencing was performed with immunoSEQ multiplex PCR; in TCRdb, only in-frame clones are kept and a portion is missing. The table records nearly 25,000 clones, roughly 90% of them present only once. The sequencing used peripheral blood, collected before any cancer treatment. The chain recombines TRBV20-1 with TRBJ2-7; no reliable D call. This clonotype was obtained from a man aged 40 to 69 with stage III squamous cell lung carcinoma. Here the CDR3 DNA reads TGCAGTGCTAGCGACTCCTACGAGCAGTACTTC. As protein: CSASDSYEQYF.